The 10 T cell receptor beta chains given below trace back to one sample, sequenced in a study of early T cells in non-severe SARS-CoV-2 infection. TCRdb recomputed calls from the 5' RACE reads with MiXCR, one row per CDR3 protein. The sample shows 65,000 to 85,000 distinct CDR3 sequences, roughly a sixth of them seen only once. Sequenced: whole blood. The source is an adult who was a healthcare worker with PCR-confirmed SARS-CoV-2 infection or an uninfected control (not recorded which).

This chain connects TRBV6-5 to TRBJ2-2, with D tentatively TRBD1 (6 bases). CDR1 and CDR2 (germline): MNHEY, SVGAGI. The CDR3 is made up of 14 amino acids. Trimming shortened V by 6 bases and J by 4 bases, and 12 bases separated the two germline ends. CDR3 DNA: TGTGCCAGCAGACTACAGGGATCCACCGGGGAGCTGTTTTTT. Protein: CASRLQGSTGELFF.

The CDR3 sequence is CASNIQGETQYF. Here the CDR3 DNA reads TGCGCCAGCAATATACAGGGAGAGACCCAGTACTTC. The chain employs TRBV10-1 and TRBJ2-5; possible D gene TRBD1, 6 bases. The CDR3 loop spans 12 amino acids. V was shortened by 7 bases and J by 4 bases, with 10 bases between the two germline ends. Germline-derived CDR1 and CDR2 are WNHNN and SYGVQD (reference sequence).

This clonotype occurred a few times. V and J are TRBV4-1 and TRBJ1-4, with D tentatively TRBD1 (6 bases). Germline V gene data show CDR1 as MGHRA and CDR2 as YSYEKL. V gave up 2 bases and J gave up 6 bases, with 16 bases separating them. This CDR3 has 16 residues. The chain's CDR3 is CASSQQQGILDEKLFF. The CDR3 DNA follows: TGCGCCAGCAGCCAACAACAGGGAATATTGGATGAAAAACTGTTTTTT.

This clonotype was observed a single time. This sequence joins TRBV4-2 and TRBJ2-3, with TRBD2 identical over 10 bases. The CDR3 runs to 19 residues. Germline loops: CDR1 LGHNA, CDR2 YNFKEQ. The V and J ends lost 1 base and 2 bases, in that order; junction bases with no gene match: 12. The CDR3 sequence is CASSQVLSGGLASTDTQYF. DNA for the CDR3: TGTGCCAGCAGCCAAGTCCTTAGCGGGGGGCTTGCCTCCACAGATACGCAGTATTTT.

This clonotype was observed a few times. The gene calls are TRBV4-3 and TRBJ2-5, with TRBD2 identical over 11 bases. The CDR3 extends over 16 amino acids. Germline loops: CDR1 LGHNA, CDR2 YSLEER. With 1 base clipped from V and 2 bases from J, the junction kept 3 bases outside the gene matches. CDR3 nucleotide sequence: TGCGCCAGCAGCCAAGGGGTAGCGGGAGGGCAAGAGACCCAGTACTTC. Encoded protein: CASSQGVAGGQETQYF.

The sample holds many counts of this clonotype. J is TRBJ2-7 and V is TRBV3-1; 9 positions match TRBD1. This CDR3 has 16 residues. The V segment lost 0 bases and the J segment 0 bases; nucleotides outside the gene matches: 3. CDR1 is LGHDT, CDR2 YNNKEL, per germline (reference sequence). The CDR3 nucleotides are TGTGCCAGCAGCCAAGATTGGGACAGGGACTCCTACGAGCAGTACTTC. Amino acid sequence: CASSQDWDRDSYEQYF.

The V call is TRBV29-1, the J call TRBJ2-5; D might be TRBD1 (6 bases). Germline assignment: CDR1 SQVTM and CDR2 ANQGSEA. The CDR3 has 12 residues. V gave up 3 bases and J gave up 7 bases, with 12 bases separating them. Here the CDR3 reads CSVDKGVGTQYF. The CDR3, as DNA: TGCAGCGTTGACAAGGGGGTTGGGACCCAGTACTTC.

This clonotype was detected a few times. The chain links TRBV20-1 to TRBJ2-6; D may be TRBD1 or TRBD2 (5 bases each). The CDR3 totals 15 residues. Trimming cost V 0 bases and J 3 bases, with 9 bases left between them. CDR1 DFQATT and CDR2 SNEGSKA come from the germline V gene (reference sequence). The CDR3 is CSARERGDGANVLTF. The CDR3 coding sequence is TGCAGTGCTAGAGAACGAGGGGATGGGGCCAACGTCCTGACTTTC.

This clonotype was detected a few times. V usage is TRBV9 and J usage is TRBJ2-7, with D tentatively TRBD2 (6 bases). Germline-derived CDR1 and CDR2 are SGDLS and YYNGEE. The CDR3 loop spans 12 amino acids. The V gene lost 0 bases and the J gene lost 6 bases, with 7 bases spanning the gap. CDR3 residues: CASSVVGGEQYF. The CDR3, as DNA: TGTGCCAGCAGCGTAGTCGGGGGCGAGCAGTACTTC.

The V call is TRBV7-9, the J call TRBJ1-2; D call uncertain. The CDR3 is made up of 13 amino acids. Trimming left V 1 base short and J 8 bases short, with 11 bases between. Germline V gene sequence: CDR1 SEHNR, CDR2 FQNEAQ (reference sequence). As DNA, the CDR3 is TGTGCCAGCAGCTTAGGAACCCCAGGAGGCTACACCTTC. It yields the protein CASSLGTPGGYTF.